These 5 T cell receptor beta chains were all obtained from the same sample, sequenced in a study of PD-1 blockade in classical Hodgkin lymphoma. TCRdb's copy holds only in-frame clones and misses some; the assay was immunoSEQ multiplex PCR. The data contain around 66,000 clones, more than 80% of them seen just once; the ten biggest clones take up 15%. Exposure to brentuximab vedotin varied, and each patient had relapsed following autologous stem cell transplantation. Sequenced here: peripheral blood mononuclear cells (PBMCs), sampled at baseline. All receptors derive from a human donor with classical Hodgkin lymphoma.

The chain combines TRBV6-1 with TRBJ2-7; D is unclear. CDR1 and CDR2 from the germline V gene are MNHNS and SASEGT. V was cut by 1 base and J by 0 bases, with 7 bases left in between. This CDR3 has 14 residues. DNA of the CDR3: TGTGCCAGCAGTGAAGGTGGCAGCTCCTACGAGCAGTACTTC. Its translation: CASSEGGSSYEQYF.

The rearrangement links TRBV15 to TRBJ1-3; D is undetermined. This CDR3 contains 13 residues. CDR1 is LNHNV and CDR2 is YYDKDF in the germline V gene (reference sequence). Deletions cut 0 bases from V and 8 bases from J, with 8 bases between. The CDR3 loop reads CATSRDYIDTIYF. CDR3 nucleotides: TGTGCCACCAGCAGAGACTACATTGACACCATATATTTT.

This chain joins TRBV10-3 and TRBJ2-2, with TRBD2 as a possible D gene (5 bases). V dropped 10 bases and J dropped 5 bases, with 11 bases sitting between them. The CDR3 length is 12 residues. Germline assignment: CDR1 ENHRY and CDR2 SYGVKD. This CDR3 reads CATKPGTGELFF. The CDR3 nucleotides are TGTGCCACTAAGCCGGGGACCGGGGAGCTGTTTTTT.

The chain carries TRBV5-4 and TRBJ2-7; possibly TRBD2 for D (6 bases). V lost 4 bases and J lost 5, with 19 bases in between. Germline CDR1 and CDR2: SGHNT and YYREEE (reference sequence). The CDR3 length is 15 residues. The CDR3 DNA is TGTGCCAGCAGCCCCGACTTGGGGGGTCTCAACGAGCAGTACTTC. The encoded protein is CASSPDLGGLNEQYF. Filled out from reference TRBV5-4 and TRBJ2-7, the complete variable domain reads ETGVTQSPTHLIKTRGQQVTLRCSSQSGHNTVSWYQQALGQGPQFIFQYYREEENGRGNFPPRFSGLQFPNYSSELNVNALELDDSALYLCASSPDLGGLNEQYFGPGTRLTVT.

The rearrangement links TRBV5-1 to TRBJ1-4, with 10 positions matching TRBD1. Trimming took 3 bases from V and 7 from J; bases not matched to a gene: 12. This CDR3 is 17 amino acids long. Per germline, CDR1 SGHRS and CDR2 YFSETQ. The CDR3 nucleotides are TGCGCCAGCAGCTCGGGACAGGGGATGCGGGTTGGTGAAAAACTGTTTTTT. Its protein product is CASSSGQGMRVGEKLFF.